Presented here are 27 T cell receptor beta chains from one specimen sequenced in a study of T cells in Graves' hyperthyroidism and ophthalmopathy. RNA transcripts served as the template for amplifying TCR beta CDR3 regions. First-round RT-PCR with HTBI primers amplified the TCR CDR3 region. TCRdb re-derived calls from the multiplex PCR reads in MiXCR, one entry per CDR3 protein. The data show around 440,000 distinct CDR3 sequences, approximately 14% seen once. Material: blood. The source is a young woman with Graves' hyperthyroidism.

The chain is built from TRBV12-3 or TRBV12-4 and TRBJ2-1, with TRBD2 identical over 14 bases. The CDR3 runs 18 residues. Trimming removed 6 bases from V and 0 bases from J; junction bases left unmatched: 7. DNA of the CDR3: TGTGCCAGCAGATCGGGACTAGCGGGAGTGGGCTCCTACAATGAGCAGTTCTTC. The encoded protein is CASRSGLAGVGSYNEQFF.

The chain joins TRBV2 to TRBJ2-7; 9 bases map to TRBD1. V shed 4 bases, J shed 2 bases, and the junction held 12 bases outside the gene matches. This CDR3 is 17 amino acids long. Germline CDR1 and CDR2: SNHLY and FYNNEI. The CDR3 coding sequence is TGTGCCAGCAGTGCCCCAGCGTTACGGACAGGGGCCTACGAGCAGTACTTC. Translated, it gives CASSAPALRTGAYEQYF.

This clonotype was found many times. In DNA, the CDR3 is TGTGCCAGCAGTGATTCTCCGGCAAACTATGGCTACACCTTC. It encodes CASSDSPANYGYTF. The chain is built from TRBV2 and TRBJ1-2; D is ambiguous. The CDR3 is made up of 14 amino acids. V was cut by 3 bases and J by 2 bases, with 10 bases left in between. Per the germline V gene, CDR1 is SNHLY and CDR2 is FYNNEI.

Details on this clonotype: This may arise from a read error, as a much more abundant clone is one base away. The chain employs TRBV19 and TRBJ2-7; no clear D gene. This CDR3 is 15 amino acids long. Germline values: CDR1 LNHDA, CDR2 SQIVND (reference sequence). The V end lost 1 base, the J end lost 2 bases, and 12 bases lay between the germline ends. The CDR3 loop is CASSIGLGSPYEQYF. The CDR3 nucleotides read TGTGCCAGTAGTATAGGGTTGGGCAGTCCCTACGAGCAGTACTTC.

This clonotype was observed many times. The gene calls are TRBV20-1 and TRBJ2-7; a weak D match, TRBD1 (6 bases). The germline CDR1 and CDR2 sequences are DFQATT and SNEGSKA (reference sequence). The CDR3 loop spans 15 amino acids. Trimming removed 5 bases from V and 2 bases from J, with 19 bases in between. CDR3: CSAHPIRGNPYEQYF. CDR3 bases: TGCAGTGCTCACCCAATCAGGGGAAATCCCTACGAGCAGTACTTC.

This clonotype was seen repeatedly, ten times or more. The V call is TRBV29-1, the J call TRBJ1-2; D gene uncertain. CDR3 length equals 12 residues. Germline V gene sequence: CDR1 SQVTM, CDR2 ANQGSEA. Trimming shortened V by 7 bases and J by 8 bases, and 17 bases separated the two germline ends. The DNA of the CDR3 is TGCAGCGCTACCCCGAGGGCAGGAGGCTACACCTTC. It specifies CSATPRAGGYTF.

The gene calls are TRBV3-1 and TRBJ2-1, with D uncertain. The CDR3 has 15 amino acids. The V gene lost 0 bases and the J gene lost 6 bases, with 12 bases spanning the gap. Germline CDR1 reads LGHDT; CDR2 reads YNNKEL (reference sequence). The CDR3 sequence: CASSQDDLWGNEQFF. The CDR3 DNA follows: TGTGCCAGCAGCCAAGATGACTTATGGGGCAATGAGCAGTTCTTC.

This clonotype was seen at least ten times. The genes are TRBV3-1 and TRBJ1-2; 9 nucleotides align to TRBD1. This CDR3 is 17 amino acids long. The trim removed 0 bases at V and 4 bases at J, leaving 9 bases unmatched. Looked up from germline, CDR1 is LGHDT and CDR2 is YNNKEL (reference sequence). The CDR3 spells CASSQDRRRTGAYGYTF. CDR3 bases: TGTGCCAGCAGCCAAGATCGGAGAAGGACAGGGGCCTATGGCTACACCTTC.

V is TRBV20-1 and J is TRBJ2-1; TRBD2 agrees at 10 bases. Germline CDR1 is DFQATT and CDR2 is SNEGSKA (reference sequence). J was trimmed by 8 bases and V by 3 bases; bases with no gene match: 13. The CDR3 loop spans 16 amino acids. CDR3 nucleotide sequence: TGCAGTGCTAGCAAGGCGGCTAGCGGGAGTTTCGATGAGCAGTTCTTC. Amino acid sequence: CSASKAASGSFDEQFF.

At least ten counts were recorded for this clonotype. The genes are TRBV27 and TRBJ2-7, with 9 bases matching TRBD2. Germline assignment: CDR1 MNHEY and CDR2 SMNVEV (reference sequence). The CDR3 spans 14 residues. V dropped 5 bases and J dropped 5; count of bases not matched to a gene: 7. This chain's CDR3 is CASSIAGGLNEQYF. The CDR3 DNA is TGTGCCAGCAGTATCGCGGGAGGGCTCAACGAGCAGTACTTC.

The sample holds one count of this clonotype. Being one base from a much bigger clone, this may be a read error. The V gene is TRBV28, the J gene TRBJ1-2; D is unclear. V was cut by 6 bases and J by 8 bases, with 28 bases left in between. The CDR3 has 17 amino acids. Germline V lookup: CDR1 MDHEN, CDR2 SYDVKM. The CDR3 sequence: CASSVANKAAPESGYTF. CDR3 DNA sequence: TGTGCCAGCAGCGTAGCAAATAAAGCGGCGCCCGAGAGCGGCTACACCTTC.

The rearrangement uses TRBV7-2 and TRBJ2-3, with D tentatively TRBD1 or TRBD2 (5 bases each). The germline CDR1 and CDR2 sequences are SGHTA and FQGNSA. The length of the CDR3 is 14 residues. V lost 1 base and J 3 bases, leaving 8 bases between the germline ends. CDR3 nucleotide sequence: TGTGCCAGCAGCTTAGGGGACGAGACAGATACGCAGTATTTT. Translated, it gives CASSLGDETDTQYF.

This clonotype showed up many times. This chain links TRBV7-2 with TRBJ1-2; TRBD1 aligns across 8 bases. The CDR3 consists of 13 residues. CDR1 and CDR2 from the germline V gene are SGHTA and FQGNSA. Unmatched junction bases numbered 5, after V lost 5 bases and J lost 6 bases. The CDR3 sequence is CASSPGGQDGYTF. The CDR3 DNA reads as TGTGCCAGCAGCCCAGGGGGCCAAGATGGCTACACCTTC.

This sequence joins TRBV2 and TRBJ1-1; tentatively, D is TRBD1 (5 bases). Germline values: CDR1 SNHLY, CDR2 FYNNEI. This CDR3 contains 11 residues. V dropped 6 bases and J dropped 5 bases, with 7 bases sitting between them. The CDR3 coding sequence is TGTGCCAGCAGGAGACAGACTGAAGCTTTCTTT. This codes for CASRRQTEAFF.

This clonotype was observed many times. The chain employs TRBV7-3 and TRBJ1-3; 8 bases match TRBD1. Germline CDR1 SGHTA, CDR2 FQGTGA. The CDR3 is 15 amino acids. Losses at the gene ends were 1 base for V and 4 bases for J; bases not matched to a gene: 3. The CDR3 here is CASSLIGTGGNTIYF. Written as DNA, the CDR3 is TGTGCCAGCAGCTTAATAGGGACAGGCGGAAACACCATATATTTT.

This clonotype showed up many times. Here the CDR3 DNA reads TGCGCCAGCAGCTTGGCCGGCACCGGTACAGATACGCAGTATTTT. Translating gives CASSLAGTGTDTQYF. The chain is built from TRBV5-1 and TRBJ2-3; D is uncertain. The V gene lost 0 bases and the J gene lost 3 bases, with 11 bases spanning the gap. Germline V gives CDR1 SGHRS, CDR2 YFSETQ. The CDR3 has 15 amino acids.

In this sample, this clonotype turned up many times. The chain links TRBV5-1 to TRBJ1-2; unclear D gene. There are 14 residues in the CDR3. V gave up 2 bases and J gave up 4 bases, with 12 bases separating them. Germline CDR1 SGHRS, CDR2 YFSETQ. Written as DNA, the CDR3 is TGCGCCAGCAGCTTAGGCCTTACCCTCTATGGCTACACCTTC. Protein: CASSLGLTLYGYTF. The full variable domain, with the rest looked up from reference TRBV5-1 and TRBJ1-2, is KAGVTQTPRYLIKTRGQQVTLSCSPISGHRSVSWYQQTPGQGLQFLFEYFSETQRNKGNFPGRFSGRQFSNSRSEMNVSTLELGDSALYLCASSLGLTLYGYTFGSGTRLTVV.

This clonotype was counted between two and nine times. The chain uses TRBV9 and TRBJ2-1; D call uncertain. Germline CDR1 reads SGDLS; CDR2 reads YYNGEE. This CDR3 region has 16 residues. V was shortened by 4 bases and J by 5 bases, with 19 bases between the two germline ends. CDR3 sequence: CASSSRSRISDNEQFF. The CDR3 coding sequence is TGTGCCAGCAGCTCCAGAAGTCGGATTTCTGACAATGAGCAGTTCTTC. The whole variable domain, remainder taken from reference TRBV9 and TRBJ2-1, is DSGVTQTPKHLITATGQRVTLRCSPRSGDLSVYWYQQSLDQGLQFLIQYYNGEERAKGNILERFSAQQFPDLHSELNLSSLELGDSALYFCASSSRSRISDNEQFFGPGTRLTVL.

This clonotype was found many times. The chain has TRBV3-1 and TRBJ1-2, with 9 bases that match TRBD1. In germline, CDR1 is LGHDT, CDR2 YNNKEL (reference sequence). J was trimmed by 6 bases and V by 4 bases; bases with no gene match: 6. The length of the CDR3 is 14 residues. CDR3 amino acids: CASSLQDRGHGYTF. CDR3 nucleotides: TGTGCCAGCAGCCTTCAGGACAGGGGCCATGGCTACACCTTC. The full variable domain, completed using reference TRBV3-1 and TRBJ1-2, is DTAVSQTPKYLVTQMGNDKSIKCEQNLGHDTMYWYKQDSKKFLKIMFSYNNKELIINETVPNRFSPKSPDKAHLNLHINSLELGDSAVYFCASSLQDRGHGYTFGSGTRLTVV.

The chain joins TRBV7-9 to TRBJ1-3; D is unclear. Germline V gives CDR1 SEHNR, CDR2 FQNEAQ (reference sequence). The CDR3 loop spans 15 amino acids. With 5 bases removed from V and 0 bases from J, the gap between germline ends came to 11 bases. CDR3 residues: CASSDMGFSGNTIYF. CDR3 sequence (DNA): TGTGCCAGCAGCGACATGGGATTCTCTGGAAACACCATATATTTT. Full variable domain (remainder filled in from reference TRBV7-9 and TRBJ1-3): DTGVSQNPRHKITKRGQNVTFRCDPISEHNRLYWYRQTLGQGPEFLTYFQNEAQLEKSRLLSDRFSAERPKGSFSTLEIQRTEQGDSAMYLCASSDMGFSGNTIYFGEGSWLTVV.

This clonotype was picked up a small number of times. J is TRBJ2-3 and V is TRBV27; 7 bases fit TRBD2. The CDR3 runs to 12 residues. V lost 6 bases and J lost 6; bases outside the gene matches: 3. Germline V gene lookup returns CDR1 MNHEY and CDR2 SMNVEV (reference sequence). The DNA of the CDR3 is TGTGCCAGCAGGAGCGGGGTGGATACGCAGTATTTT. This translates into CASRSGVDTQYF.

This clonotype appeared many times. V usage is TRBV5-1 and J usage is TRBJ2-1, with unresolved D. The CDR3 totals 17 residues. Germline V gene lookup returns CDR1 SGHRS and CDR2 YFSETQ. The V end lost 0 bases, the J end lost 4 bases, and 17 bases lay between the germline ends. CDR3 bases: TGCGCCAGCAGCTTGGAACTTATCCGGAATCGTTACAATGAGCAGTTCTTC. Protein: CASSLELIRNRYNEQFF.

This clonotype was picked up a small number of times. V and J are TRBV30 and TRBJ2-2; 15 nucleotides align to TRBD2. Germline V gives CDR1 GTSNPN, CDR2 SVGIG (reference sequence). V dropped 7 bases and J dropped 7; count of bases not matched to a gene: 16. CDR3 size: 18 residues. The CDR3 sequence is CASRGWTSGGAQDGELFF. The CDR3 DNA reads TGTGCCTCGCGGGGGTGGACTAGCGGGGGGGCCCAAGACGGGGAGCTGTTTTTT.

This clonotype was detected ten times or more. This chain joins TRBV2 and TRBJ2-1; 12 nucleotides agree with TRBD1. Germline CDR1 reads SNHLY; CDR2 reads FYNNEI. Unmatched junction bases numbered 4, after V lost 6 bases and J lost 4 bases. The length of the CDR3 is 15 residues. CDR3 in DNA: TGTGCCAGCAGCGGGGACAGGGGGCCTTACAATGAGCAGTTCTTC. Protein sequence: CASSGDRGPYNEQFF.

This clonotype was seen many times. The chain employs TRBV27 and TRBJ1-5; no definite D call. In germline, CDR1 is MNHEY, CDR2 SMNVEV (reference sequence). The CDR3 loop spans 13 amino acids. V dropped 5 bases and J dropped 5 bases, with 10 bases sitting between them. The CDR3 here is CASSPINDQPQHF. In DNA form, the CDR3 reads TGTGCCAGCAGTCCCATAAACGATCAGCCCCAGCATTTT.

This clonotype was seen at least ten times. The V gene is TRBV27, the J gene TRBJ2-3; D is possibly TRBD2 (5 bases). The length of the CDR3 is 12 residues. Germline V gene lookup returns CDR1 MNHEY and CDR2 SMNVEV (reference sequence). With 0 bases removed from V and 8 bases from J, the gap between germline ends came to 6 bases. The CDR3 DNA is TGTGCCAGCAGTTTATCCGGGGTTACGCAGTATTTT. Translation gives CASSLSGVTQYF.

This clonotype came up many times. This chain connects TRBV28 to TRBJ2-3; possible D gene TRBD2, 6 bases. V dropped 5 bases and J dropped 2 bases, with 17 bases sitting between them. CDR3 length equals 16 residues. CDR1 and CDR2 from the germline V gene are MDHEN and SYDVKM. This CDR3 is CASSPHPGGITDTQYF. As DNA, the CDR3 is TGTGCCAGCAGTCCCCATCCGGGCGGGATCACAGATACGCAGTATTTT.